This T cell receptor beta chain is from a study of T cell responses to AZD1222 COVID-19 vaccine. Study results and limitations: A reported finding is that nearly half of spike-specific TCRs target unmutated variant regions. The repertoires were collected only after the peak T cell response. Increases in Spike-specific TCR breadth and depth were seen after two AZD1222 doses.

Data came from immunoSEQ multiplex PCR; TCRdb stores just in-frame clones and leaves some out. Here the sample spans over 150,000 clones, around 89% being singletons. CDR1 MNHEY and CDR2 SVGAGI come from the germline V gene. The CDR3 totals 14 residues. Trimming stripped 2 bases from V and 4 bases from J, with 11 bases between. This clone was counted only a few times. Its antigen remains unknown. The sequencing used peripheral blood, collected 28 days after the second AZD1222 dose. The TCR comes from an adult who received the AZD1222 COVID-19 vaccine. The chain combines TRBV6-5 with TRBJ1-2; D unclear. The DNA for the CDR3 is TGTGCCAGCAGTTACAGCGTCTGGGGCTATGGCTACACCTTC. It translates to CASSYSVWGYGYTF.